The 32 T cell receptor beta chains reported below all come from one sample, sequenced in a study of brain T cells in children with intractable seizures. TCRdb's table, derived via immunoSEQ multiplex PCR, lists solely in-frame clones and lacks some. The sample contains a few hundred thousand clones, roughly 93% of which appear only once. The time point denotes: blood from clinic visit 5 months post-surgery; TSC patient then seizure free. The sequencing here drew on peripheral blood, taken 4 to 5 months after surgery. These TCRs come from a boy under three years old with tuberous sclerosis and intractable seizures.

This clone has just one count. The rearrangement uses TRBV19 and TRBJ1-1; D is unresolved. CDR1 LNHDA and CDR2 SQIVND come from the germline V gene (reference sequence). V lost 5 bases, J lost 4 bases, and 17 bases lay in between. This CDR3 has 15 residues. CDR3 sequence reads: CASSPALRSPTEAFF. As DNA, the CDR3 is TGTGCCAGTAGTCCGGCTCTCAGGAGTCCCACTGAAGCTTTCTTT.

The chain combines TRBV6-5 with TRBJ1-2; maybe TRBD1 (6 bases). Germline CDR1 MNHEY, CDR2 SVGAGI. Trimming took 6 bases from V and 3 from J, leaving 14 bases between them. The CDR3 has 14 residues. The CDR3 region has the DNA TGTGCCAGCAGCGAGGTACAGGGTGACTATGGCTACACCTTC. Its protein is CASSEVQGDYGYTF.

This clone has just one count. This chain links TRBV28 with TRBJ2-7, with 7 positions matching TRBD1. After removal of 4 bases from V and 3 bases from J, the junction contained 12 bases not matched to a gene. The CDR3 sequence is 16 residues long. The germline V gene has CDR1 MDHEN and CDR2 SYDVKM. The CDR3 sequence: CASSSPRTGKVYEQYF. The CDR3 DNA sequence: TGTGCCAGCAGTTCCCCCCGGACAGGAAAGGTCTACGAGCAGTACTTC.

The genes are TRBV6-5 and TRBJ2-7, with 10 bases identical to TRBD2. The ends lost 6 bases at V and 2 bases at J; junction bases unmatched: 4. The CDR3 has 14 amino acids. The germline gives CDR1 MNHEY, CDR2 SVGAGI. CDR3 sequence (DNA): TGTGCCAGCAGGAGCGGGAGGGATACCTACGAGCAGTACTTC. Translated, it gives CASRSGRDTYEQYF.

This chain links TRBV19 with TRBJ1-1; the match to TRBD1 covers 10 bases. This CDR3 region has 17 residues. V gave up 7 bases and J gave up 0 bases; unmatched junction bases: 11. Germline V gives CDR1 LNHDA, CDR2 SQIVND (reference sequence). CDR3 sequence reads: CASITHGDRGMNTEAFF. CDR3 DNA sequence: TGTGCCAGTATTACCCACGGGGACAGGGGCATGAACACTGAAGCTTTCTTT.

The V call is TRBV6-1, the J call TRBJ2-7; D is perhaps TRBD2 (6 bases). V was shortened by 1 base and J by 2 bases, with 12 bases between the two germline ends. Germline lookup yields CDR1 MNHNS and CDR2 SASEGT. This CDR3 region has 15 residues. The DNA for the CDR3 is TGTGCCAGCAGTGAAGGGTGGGGGGATACCTACGAGCAGTACTTC. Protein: CASSEGWGDTYEQYF.

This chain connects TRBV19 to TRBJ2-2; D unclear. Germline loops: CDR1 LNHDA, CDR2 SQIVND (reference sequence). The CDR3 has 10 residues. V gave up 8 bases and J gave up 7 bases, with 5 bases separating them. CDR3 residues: CASGHGELFF. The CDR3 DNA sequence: TGTGCCAGTGGGCACGGGGAGCTGTTTTTT.

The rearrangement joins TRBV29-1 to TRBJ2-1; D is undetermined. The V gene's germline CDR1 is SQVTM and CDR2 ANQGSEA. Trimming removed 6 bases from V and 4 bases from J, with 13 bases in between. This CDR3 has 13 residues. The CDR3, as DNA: TGCAGCGTCCCACGAGGCGATTACAATGAGCAGTTCTTC. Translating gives CSVPRGDYNEQFF.

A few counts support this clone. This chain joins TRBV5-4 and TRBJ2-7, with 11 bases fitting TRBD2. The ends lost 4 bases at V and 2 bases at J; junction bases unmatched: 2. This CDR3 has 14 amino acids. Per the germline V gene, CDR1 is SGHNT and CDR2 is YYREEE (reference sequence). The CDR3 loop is CASSVAGGPYEQYF. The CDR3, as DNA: TGTGCCAGCAGCGTAGCGGGAGGGCCCTACGAGCAGTACTTC.

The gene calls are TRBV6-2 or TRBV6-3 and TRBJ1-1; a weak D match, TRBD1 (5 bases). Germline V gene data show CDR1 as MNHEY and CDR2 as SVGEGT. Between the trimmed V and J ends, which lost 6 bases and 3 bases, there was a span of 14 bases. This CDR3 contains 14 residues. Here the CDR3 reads CASSRLREDTEAFF. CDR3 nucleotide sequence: TGTGCCAGCAGCCGACTCAGGGAGGACACTGAAGCTTTCTTT.

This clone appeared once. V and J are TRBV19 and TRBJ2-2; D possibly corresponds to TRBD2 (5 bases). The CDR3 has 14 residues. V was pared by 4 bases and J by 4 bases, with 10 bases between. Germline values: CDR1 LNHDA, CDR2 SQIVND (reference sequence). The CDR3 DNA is TGTGCCAGTAGTAGGCTAGAGGGCACCGGGGAGCTGTTTTTT. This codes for CASSRLEGTGELFF.

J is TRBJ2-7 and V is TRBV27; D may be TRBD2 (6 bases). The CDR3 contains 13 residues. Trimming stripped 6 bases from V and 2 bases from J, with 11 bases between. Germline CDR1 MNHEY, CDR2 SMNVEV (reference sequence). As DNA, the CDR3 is TGTGCCAGCAGCGTCGGCGGGGCCTACGAGCAGTACTTC. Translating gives CASSVGGAYEQYF.

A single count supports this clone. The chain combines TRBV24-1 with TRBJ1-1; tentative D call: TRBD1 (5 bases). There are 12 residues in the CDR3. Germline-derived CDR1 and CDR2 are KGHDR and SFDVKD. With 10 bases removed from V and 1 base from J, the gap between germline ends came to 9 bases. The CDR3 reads CATSRENTEAFF. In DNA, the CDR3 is TGTGCCACTTCCAGGGAGAACACTGAAGCTTTCTTT.

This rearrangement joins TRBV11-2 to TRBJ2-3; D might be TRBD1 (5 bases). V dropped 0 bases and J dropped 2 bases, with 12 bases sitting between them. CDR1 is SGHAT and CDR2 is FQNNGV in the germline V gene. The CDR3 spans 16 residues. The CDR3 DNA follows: TGTGCCAGCAGCTTAGATAGTGCAGGGTCCACAGATACGCAGTATTTT. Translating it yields CASSLDSAGSTDTQYF.

In DNA form, the CDR3 reads TGTGCCAGCAGCCAAGAAGGGGCTAGCGCCTACGAGCAGTACTTC. This gives the protein CASSQEGASAYEQYF. V gene TRBV4-2 combines with J gene TRBJ2-7, with D possibly matching TRBD2 (6 bases). Per the germline V gene, CDR1 is LGHNA and CDR2 is YNFKEQ. The CDR3 totals 15 residues. V was trimmed by 0 bases and J by 2 bases, leaving 11 bases between them.

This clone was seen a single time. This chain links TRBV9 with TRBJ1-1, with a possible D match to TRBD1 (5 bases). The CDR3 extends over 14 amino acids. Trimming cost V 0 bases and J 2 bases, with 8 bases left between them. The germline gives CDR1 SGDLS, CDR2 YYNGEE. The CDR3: CASSVAQGNTEAFF. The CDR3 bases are TGTGCCAGCAGCGTAGCCCAGGGAAACACTGAAGCTTTCTTT.

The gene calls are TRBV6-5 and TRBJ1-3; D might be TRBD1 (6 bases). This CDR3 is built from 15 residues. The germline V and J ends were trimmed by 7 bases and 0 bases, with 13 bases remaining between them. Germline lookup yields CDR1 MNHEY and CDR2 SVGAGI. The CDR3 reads CASKETGHSGNTIYF. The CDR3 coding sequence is TGTGCCAGCAAAGAAACAGGGCACTCTGGAAACACCATATATTTT.

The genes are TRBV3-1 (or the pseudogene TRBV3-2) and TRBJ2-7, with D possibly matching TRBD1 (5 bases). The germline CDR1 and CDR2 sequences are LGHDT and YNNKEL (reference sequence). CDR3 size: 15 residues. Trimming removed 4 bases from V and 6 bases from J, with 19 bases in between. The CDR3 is CASSPRWTRGGEQYF. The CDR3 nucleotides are TGTGCCAGCAGCCCAAGATGGACAAGGGGTGGCGAGCAGTACTTC.

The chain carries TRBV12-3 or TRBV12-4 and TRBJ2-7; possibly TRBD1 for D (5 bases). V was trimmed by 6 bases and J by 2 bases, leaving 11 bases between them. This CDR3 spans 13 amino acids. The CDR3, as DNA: TGTGCCAGCAGCCACAGGATTCCCTACGAGCAGTACTTC. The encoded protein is CASSHRIPYEQYF.

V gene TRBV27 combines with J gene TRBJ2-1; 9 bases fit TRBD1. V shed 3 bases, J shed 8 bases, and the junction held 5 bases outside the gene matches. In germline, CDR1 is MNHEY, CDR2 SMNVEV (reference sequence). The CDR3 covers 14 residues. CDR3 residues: CASSFTGGIDEQFF. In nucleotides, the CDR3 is TGTGCCAGCAGTTTCACAGGGGGCATCGATGAGCAGTTCTTC.

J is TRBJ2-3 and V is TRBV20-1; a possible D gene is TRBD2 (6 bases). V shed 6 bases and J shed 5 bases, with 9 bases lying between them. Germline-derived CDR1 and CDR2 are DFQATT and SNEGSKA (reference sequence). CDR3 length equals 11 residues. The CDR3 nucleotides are TGCAGTGCGGGGGGTGGAGATACGCAGTATTTT. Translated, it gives CSAGGGDTQYF.

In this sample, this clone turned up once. In DNA form, the CDR3 reads TGTGCCAGCAGCTACAATTCCGGGACTAAAGAGACCCAGTACTTC. This gives the protein CASSYNSGTKETQYF. The V gene is TRBV2, the J gene TRBJ2-5; 7 bases map to TRBD2. J gave up 3 bases and V 6 bases, and 10 bases lay outside the gene matches. CDR3 length: 15 residues. Germline CDR1 reads SNHLY; CDR2 reads FYNNEI. Supplemented by reference TRBV2 and TRBJ2-5, the full variable domain reads EPEVTQTPSHQVTQMGQEVILRCVPISNHLYFYWYRQILGQKVEFLVSFYNNEISEKSEIFDDQFSVERPDGSNFTLKIRSTKLEDSAMYFCASSYNSGTKETQYFGPGTRLLVL.

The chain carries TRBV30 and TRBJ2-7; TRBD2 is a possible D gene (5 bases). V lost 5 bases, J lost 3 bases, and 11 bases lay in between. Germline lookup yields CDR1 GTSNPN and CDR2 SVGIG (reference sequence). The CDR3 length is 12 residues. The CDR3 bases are TGTGCCTGGGGGGAGCAGCTCTACGAGCAGTACTTC. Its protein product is CAWGEQLYEQYF. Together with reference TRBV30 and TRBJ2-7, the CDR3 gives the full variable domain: SQTIHQWPATLVQPVGSPLSLECTVEGTSNPNLYWYRQAAGRGLQLLFYSVGIGQISSEVPQNLSASRPQDRQFILSSKKLLLSDSGFYLCAWGEQLYEQYFGPGTRLTVT.

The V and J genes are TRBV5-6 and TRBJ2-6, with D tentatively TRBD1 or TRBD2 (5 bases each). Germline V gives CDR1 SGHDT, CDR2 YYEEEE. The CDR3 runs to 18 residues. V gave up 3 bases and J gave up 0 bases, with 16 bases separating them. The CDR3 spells CASSYPGQSLSGANVLTF. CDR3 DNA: TGTGCCAGCAGCTACCCGGGGCAGTCTCTCTCTGGGGCCAACGTCCTGACTTTC.

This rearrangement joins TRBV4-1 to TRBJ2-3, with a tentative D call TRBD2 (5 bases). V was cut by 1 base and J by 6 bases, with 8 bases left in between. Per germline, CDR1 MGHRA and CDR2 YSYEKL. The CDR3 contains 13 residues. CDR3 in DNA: TGCGCCAGCAGCCAAGGGAAGCGGGATACGCAGTATTTT. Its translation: CASSQGKRDTQYF.

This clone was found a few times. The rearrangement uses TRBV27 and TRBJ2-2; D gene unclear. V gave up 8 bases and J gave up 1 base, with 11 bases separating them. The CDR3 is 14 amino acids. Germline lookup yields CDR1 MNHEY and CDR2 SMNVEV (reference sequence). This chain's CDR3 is CASQWTGNTGELFF. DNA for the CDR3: TGTGCCAGCCAATGGACGGGGAACACCGGGGAGCTGTTTTTT.

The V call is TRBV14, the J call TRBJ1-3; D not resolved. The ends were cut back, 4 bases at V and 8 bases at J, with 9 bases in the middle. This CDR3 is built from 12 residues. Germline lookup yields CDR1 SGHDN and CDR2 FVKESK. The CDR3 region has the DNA TGTGCCAGCAGCCGCGTTTTTCACACCATATATTTT. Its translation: CASSRVFHTIYF. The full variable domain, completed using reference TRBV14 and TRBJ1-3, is EAGVTQFPSHSVIEKGQTVTLRCDPISGHDNLYWYRRVMGKEIKFLLHFVKESKQDESGMPNNRFLAERTGGTYSTLKVQPAELEDSGVYFCASSRVFHTIYFGEGSWLTVV.

CDR3 nucleotide sequence: TGTGCCAGCAGCTTAGGCGGCGCCGGGGAGCTGTTTTTT. As protein: CASSLGGAGELFF. The chain employs TRBV11-3 and TRBJ2-2, with D hard to call. CDR1 and CDR2 from the germline V gene are SGHNT and YENEEA. This CDR3 has 13 amino acids. Trimming removed 1 base from V and 6 bases from J, with 6 bases in between.

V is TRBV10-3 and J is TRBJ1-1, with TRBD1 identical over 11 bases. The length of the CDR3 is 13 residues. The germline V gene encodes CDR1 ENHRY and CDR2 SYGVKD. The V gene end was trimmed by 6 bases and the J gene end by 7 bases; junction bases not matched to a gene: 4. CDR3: CAIRPDRGREAFF. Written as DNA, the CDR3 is TGTGCCATCAGACCGGACAGGGGGCGTGAAGCTTTCTTT.

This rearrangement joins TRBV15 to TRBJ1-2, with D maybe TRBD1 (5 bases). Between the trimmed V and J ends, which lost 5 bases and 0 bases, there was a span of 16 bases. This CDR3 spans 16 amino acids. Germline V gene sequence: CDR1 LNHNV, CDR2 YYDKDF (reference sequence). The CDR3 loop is CATSLHPGTTNYGYTF. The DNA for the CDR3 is TGTGCCACCAGCCTACACCCTGGGACTACTAACTATGGCTACACCTTC.

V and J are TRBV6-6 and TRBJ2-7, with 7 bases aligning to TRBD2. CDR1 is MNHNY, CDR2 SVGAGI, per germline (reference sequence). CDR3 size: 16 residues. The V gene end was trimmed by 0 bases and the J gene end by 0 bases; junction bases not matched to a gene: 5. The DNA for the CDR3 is TGTGCCAGCAGTTACTCCTTTGGGGACTACTCCTACGAGCAGTACTTC. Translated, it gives CASSYSFGDYSYEQYF.

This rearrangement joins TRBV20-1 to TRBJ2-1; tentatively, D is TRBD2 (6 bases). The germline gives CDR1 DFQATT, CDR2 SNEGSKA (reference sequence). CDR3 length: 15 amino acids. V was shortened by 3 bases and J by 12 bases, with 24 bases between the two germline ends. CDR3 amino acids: CSASSGGTRLKGQFF. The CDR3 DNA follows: TGCAGTGCTAGTTCAGGAGGGACCAGACTTAAAGGGCAGTTCTTC.